This T cell receptor (beta chain) comes out of a study of blood T cells in healthy people across ages (dated by TCRdb to between 2015 and 2016). Describing the broader study: In model experiments, roughly one uniquely barcoded TCR beta cDNA molecule per two T cells was captured by template switching. Age-related changes in TCR beta repertoire diversity were measured in the study by deep sequencing normalized with unique cDNA molecular identifiers. Four age groups were formed from the donors: young (average around 15 years), middle-aged (roughly 38), aged (roughly 58) and long-lived (around 80). To avoid experimental bias, donors of different ages were distributed randomly across sequencing lanes. The study analyzed two additional independent replicas of 1 million unique cDNA reads from the same blood draw for two donors, one aged 18 to 30 and one aged 80 or older.

This clonotype appeared a few times. This clone's antigen is unknown. The sample holds no much larger clone one base away, and base qualities are not on file. Including cysteine and phenylalanine, the CDR3 has 15 amino acids. Only CDR3 DNA is held: 45 bases, read in frame from base 1. V is shortened by 7 bases, J by 7 bases, and the region joining them spans 20 bases. The CDR1 and CDR2 encoded by the germline V gene are SGHVS and FQNEAQ. The receptor library was made with 5' RACE. A second PCR of about 6 to 11 cycles was performed with a sample-barcoded 5' primer and a J-beta primer mix. A unique molecular identifier was introduced onto each TCR beta cDNA molecule by a template-switch 5' adaptor carrying 12 random nucleotides. Each sample yielded at least 2.5 million CDR3-containing paired-end reads. The Mint cDNA synthesis kit, primed by a TRBC-specific oligonucleotide, was used to synthesize first-strand cDNA from all RNA. Following uracil-DNA glycosylase treatment, all cDNA underwent a first 18-cycle PCR with the universal primers M1SS and BC2_uni_R. As for the authors' bioinformatics: For normalization, 1 million high-quality reads were randomly selected from each sample, with every read carrying a distinct molecular identifier. Reads with shared molecular identifiers were discarded instead of being binned into consensus sequences. MiTCR, run with a Q25 quality threshold and the strictest error-elimination algorithm, handled CDR3 identification, clonotype clustering and error correction. A nonparametric unseen species model with Euler transformation was used to estimate a lower bound on total TCR beta diversity. Through fastp at Q25 and MiXCR, TCRdb rebuilt clones from the public reads, retaining in-frame beta chains. Rows matching on CDR3 protein sequence are summarized as one entry with the most common DNA and genes. The V and J calls reflect TCRdb's pipeline rather than the authors' work. This sample holds around 1,800,000 distinct CDR3 sequences; approximately 39% were observed only once. More than 20% of the sample lies in the top ten.

Overall study results and their limits: Observed TCR beta diversity per million T cells fell roughly linearly with age, and a significant reduction was already apparent by age around 36. Because donor CMV infection status was unknown, age-related changes in expanded clonotypes were potentially confounded. Compared with the aged group, more naive CD4+ T cells, fewer expanded clones and increased TCR diversity were shown by the long-lived group, suggesting age selection. Conclusive comparison of naive and antigen-experienced compartments was prevented by the profiling of bulk unsorted PBMCs. Estimates of total diversity from one million sequenced T cells were regarded as lower bounds and underestimates. Observed TCR beta diversity correlated strongly with the percentage of naive T cells measured by flow cytometry.

Systemically healthy Caucasian individuals from Russia, 39 in total and aged roughly 6 to 100 years, were included as donors. Around 10 milliliters of peripheral blood were drawn from each donor into EDTA-treated Vacutainer tubes. PBMCs were isolated by Ficoll-Paque density-gradient centrifugation, with at least 6.5 million obtained per sample. Total RNA was extracted from PBMCs with Trizol reagent, with at least 5.5 micrograms obtained per sample. The percentages of naive CD45RAhigh/CD27high T cells were determined by flow cytometry on a PBMC aliquot from every donor. Sequenced: blood. The clonotype was recovered from a human donor in good health. The chain was built from TRBV7-8 and TRBJ1-5; the D region possibly corresponds to TRBD1 (5 bases align). The DNA sequence follows: TGTGCCAGCACCGATGGGGGGACTACCGGGCAGCCCCAGCATTTT. It codes for CASTDGGTTGQPQHF.